These T cell receptor beta chains were read from a single sample in a study of T cells in Graves' hyperthyroidism and ophthalmopathy. Each CDR3 protein gets one entry after TCRdb re-called the multiplex PCR reads with MiXCR. This table has roughly 500,000 distinct CDR3 sequences, 46% appearing once. The sequenced sample consisted of peripheral blood or thyroid tissue (not recorded which). These receptors were collected from an adult woman with Graves' disease, either hyperthyroidism or ophthalmopathy (not recorded which). Both conserved end residues are part of each CDR3. The order of the fields is J gene, clone size, V gene, D gene, CDR3 protein, CDR3 DNA. A D gene is named only where the DNA matches it firmly. Clone size appears in some rows only: once, few, many, or a class for an expanded clone.

TRBJ1-6 many TRBV12-3/TRBV12-4 . CASSLITTSTNSPLHF TGTGCCAGCAGTTTAATTACAACATCGACAAATTCACCCCTCCACTTT
TRBJ2-3 . TRBV7-2 . CASRFRRGTDTQYF TGTGCCAGCAGGTTCCGCAGGGGAACAGATACGCAGTATTTT
TRBJ2-5 . TRBV29-1 . CSVAPFFSGKGTQYF TGCAGCGTTGCCCCCTTTTTTTCAGGGAAAGGGACCCAGTACTTC
TRBJ2-7 . TRBV6-1 . CASTQSGFSGYYEQYF TGTGCCAGCACTCAATCCGGGTTTAGCGGTTATTACGAGCAGTACTTC
TRBJ1-3 many TRBV5-1 TRBD1 CASSTQGAASGNTIYF TGCGCCAGCAGTACTCAGGGGGCGGCCTCTGGAAACACCATATATTTT
TRBJ1-1 . TRBV5-1 . CASSFQVSGRSFF TGCGCCAGCAGCTTTCAAGTATCAGGCCGCTCTTTCTTT
TRBJ1-5 . TRBV15 . CATSQIGQGNNQPQHF TGTGCCACCAGCCAAATAGGGCAGGGGAACAATCAGCCCCAGCATTTT
TRBJ1-1 . TRBV29-1 . CSVGYRAANTEAFF TGCAGCGTCGGTTATAGGGCGGCGAACACTGAAGCTTTCTTT
TRBJ2-7 . TRBV7-9 . CASSFDSRSYEQYF TGTGCCAGCAGCTTTGACAGTCGATCCTACGAGCAGTACTTC
TRBJ1-6 . TRBV2 . CASSFTGTPNSPLHF TGTGCCAGCAGTTTCACCGGGACACCGAATTCACCCCTCCACTTT
TRBJ2-7 few TRBV20-1 . CSARPGDEQYF TGCAGTGCTCGGCCGGGGGACGAGCAGTACTTC
TRBJ1-1 many TRBV10-1 TRBD1 CASSESRRTGDGKAFF TGCGCCAGCAGTGAGTCGAGACGTACAGGGGATGGCAAAGCTTTCTTT
TRBJ2-7 . TRBV29-1 TRBD2 CSVEAGGEYEQYF TGCAGCGTTGAAGCGGGAGGAGAGTACGAGCAGTACTTC
TRBJ2-5 many TRBV7-2 . CASSLGGPVYQETQYF TGTGCCAGCAGCTTAGGGGGTCCCGTCTACCAAGAGACCCAGTACTTC
TRBJ2-5 . TRBV10-3 TRBD1 CAISSHTGTEETQYF TGTGCCATCAGTTCTCATACCGGGACAGAAGAGACCCAGTACTTC
TRBJ1-2 . TRBV5-1 TRBD1 CASSLVGQGEGYTF TGCGCCAGCAGCTTGGTGGGACAGGGGGAAGGCTACACCTTC
TRBJ1-5 . TRBV29-1 TRBD1 CSVAQGTGGPNQPQHF TGCAGCGTTGCGCAGGGGACAGGGGGTCCAAATCAGCCCCAGCATTTT
TRBJ2-7 many TRBV7-6 . CASSSGTGLYEQYF TGTGCCAGCAGCTCCGGGACGGGACTCTACGAGCAGTACTTC
TRBJ2-7 many TRBV10-2 TRBD1 CASSAGQGSYEQYF TGCGCCAGCAGCGCCGGACAGGGTAGTTACGAGCAGTACTTC
TRBJ1-2 . TRBV7-6 . CASSPEFYKRVFGGYTF TGTGCCAGCAGCCCCGAATTTTACAAGAGGGTTTTCGGTGGTTACACCTTC
TRBJ1-4 . TRBV5-1 . CASSNRAGEEKLFF TGCGCCAGCAGCAACAGGGCCGGCGAGGAAAAACTGTTTTTT
TRBJ1-2 . TRBV12-3/TRBV12-4 TRBD1 CASRIQGRRGYGYTF TGTGCCAGCAGGATACAGGGGCGGCGTGGCTATGGCTACACCTTC
TRBJ2-5 many TRBV20-1 TRBD1 CSASAAQGDQETQYF TGCAGTGCTTCTGCGGCACAGGGGGATCAAGAGACCCAGTACTTC
TRBJ2-7 . TRBV7-2 . CASSQNRAPDEQYF TGTGCCAGCAGCCAAAACAGGGCTCCAGACGAGCAGTACTTC
TRBJ2-5 . TRBV24-1 . CATSALTTGELGQETQYF TGTGCCACCAGTGCATTGACTACCGGGGAGCTGGGGCAAGAGACCCAGTACTTC
TRBJ2-7 . TRBV29-1 TRBD1 CSVAGTDYEQYF TGCAGCGTCGCCGGGACAGACTACGAGCAGTACTTC
TRBJ2-5 . TRBV10-3 . CATGYGETQYF TGTGCCACGGGGTACGGGGAGACCCAGTACTTC
TRBJ1-1 . TRBV2 TRBD1 CASTPSGTGANTEAFF TGTGCCAGCACTCCATCCGGGACAGGGGCTAACACTGAAGCTTTCTTT
TRBJ1-1 . TRBV28 . CASSKLPPNTEAFF TGTGCCAGCAGCAAATTACCTCCGAACACTGAAGCTTTCTTT